A single sample gave rise to the 8 T cell receptor beta chains below, sequenced in a study of radiotherapy plus CTLA-4 blockade in lung cancer. The table came from immunoSEQ multiplex PCR; TCRdb's copy has only in-frame clones and leaves some out. The sample lists approximately 33,000 clones; approximately 78% were seen once. The sample here was peripheral blood, taken from a patient treated with radiotherapy plus ipilimumab. These receptors all stem from a human donor with non-small cell lung cancer who had stable disease on radiotherapy plus ipilimumab.

J is TRBJ1-5 and V is TRBV30; D remains unclear. CDR3 length: 12 residues. Trimming shortened V by 1 base and J by 5 bases, and 6 bases separated the two germline ends. CDR1 is GTSNPN, CDR2 SVGIG, per germline (reference sequence). CDR3: CAWSATDQPQHF. In nucleotides, the CDR3 is TGTGCCTGGAGTGCCACAGATCAGCCCCAGCATTTT.

This clone was seen only once. V gene TRBV19 combines with J gene TRBJ2-7, with 9 positions matching TRBD1. There are 14 residues in the CDR3. Germline CDR1 reads LNHDA; CDR2 reads SQIVND (reference sequence). Trimming took 3 bases from V and 1 from J; bases not matched to a gene: 1. The CDR3 loop reads CASSMGTGSYEQYV. DNA for the CDR3: TGTGCCAGTAGTATGGGGACAGGGTCCTACGAGCAGTACGTC.

The CDR3 bases are TGCGCCAGCAGCCCGGAAATAGCTAACTATGGCTACACCTTC. As protein: CASSPEIANYGYTF. The chain is built from TRBV5-1 and TRBJ1-2; the D is unclear. The CDR3 has 14 residues. In germline, CDR1 is SGHRS, CDR2 YFSETQ. V lost 4 bases to trimming and J lost 0 bases, with 10 bases between them.

The chain combines TRBV28 with TRBJ2-7; D possibly corresponds to TRBD2 (6 bases). Trimming took 6 bases from V and 0 from J, leaving 12 bases between them. In germline, CDR1 is MDHEN, CDR2 SYDVKM. CDR3 length: 14 amino acids. CDR3 coding DNA: TGTGCCAGCAGCGCGGGACTTCCCTCCTACGAGCAGTACGTC. It specifies CASSAGLPSYEQYV.

The V gene is TRBV25-1, the J gene TRBJ2-7; tentatively, D is TRBD1 (5 bases). Germline V CDR1 and CDR2: MGHDK, SYGVNS. The CDR3 is 14 amino acids. V was pared by 5 bases and J by 0 bases, with 11 bases between. The CDR3 DNA follows: TGTGCCAGCAGTCCCCAGGGCAGCTCCTACGAGCAGTACTTC. Translating it yields CASSPQGSSYEQYF.

The rearrangement joins TRBV5-6 to TRBJ1-5; 7 bases match TRBD1. This CDR3 is built from 15 residues. CDR1 is SGHDT and CDR2 is YYEEEE in the germline V gene. The junction had 9 bases not matched to a gene; V was cut back by 6 bases and J by 3 bases. The CDR3 is CASTLATGSNQPQHF. The DNA for the CDR3 is TGTGCCAGCACCCTTGCGACAGGGTCCAATCAGCCCCAGCATTTT. Full variable domain (remainder filled in from reference TRBV5-6 and TRBJ1-5): DAGVTQSPTHLIKTRGQQVTLRCSPKSGHDTVSWYQQALGQGPQFIFQYYEEEERQRGNFPDRFSGHQFPNYSSELNVNALLLGDSALYLCASTLATGSNQPQHFGDGTRLSIL.

The sample holds a few counts of this clone. The chain joins TRBV7-3 to TRBJ1-1, with D possibly TRBD1 on 6 matching bases. There are 13 residues in the CDR3. Germline CDR1 and CDR2: SGHTA and FQGTGA. V gave up 5 bases and J gave up 1 base, with 8 bases separating them. CDR3 in amino acids: CASSQGGNTEAFF. Written as DNA, the CDR3 is TGTGCCAGCAGCCAAGGGGGGAACACTGAAGCTTTCTTT.

This CDR3 is CASSRAVPNEKLFF. As DNA, the CDR3 is TGTGCCAGCAGCCGGGCCGTCCCAAATGAAAAACTGTTTTTT. V is TRBV7-9 and J is TRBJ1-4; D ambiguous. The CDR3 runs 14 residues. V lost 5 bases and J lost 5, with 12 bases in between. Germline values: CDR1 SEHNR, CDR2 FQNEAQ (reference sequence).